These 9 T cell receptor beta chains were all obtained from the same sample, sequenced in a study of response to subunit inactivated influenza vaccine. TCRdb re-derived calls from the RT-PCR reads in MiXCR, one entry per CDR3 protein. The table includes around 250,000 distinct CDR3 sequences, more than 10% detected once. The source material was non-naive T cells sorted from PBMCs, sampled around 14 days before vaccination. The receptors derive from a man aged 50-60 years who received an inactivated influenza vaccine.

The rearrangement uses TRBV18 and TRBJ2-5; D may be TRBD2 (6 bases). The CDR3 has 14 amino acids. CDR1 is KGHSH, CDR2 LQKENI, per germline. The ends were cut back, 1 base at V and 2 bases at J, with 8 bases in the middle. DNA of the CDR3: TGTGCCAGCTCACCACAGGGGACTCAAGAGACCCAGTACTTC. Its protein is CASSPQGTQETQYF. Based on the CDR3 plus reference TRBV18 and TRBJ2-5, the full variable domain is NAGVMQNPRHLVRRRGQEARLRCSPMKGHSHVYWYRQLPEEGLKFMVYLQKENIIDESGMPKERFSAEFPKEGPSILRIQQVVRGDSAAYFCASSPQGTQETQYFGPGTRLLVL.

The chain has TRBV20-1 and TRBJ2-7, with D hard to call. Germline V gene data show CDR1 as DFQATT and CDR2 as SNEGSKA (reference sequence). This CDR3 region has 14 residues. V lost 0 bases to trimming and J lost 7 bases, with 16 bases between them. The CDR3 sequence is CSARDMAGPREQYF. CDR3 bases: TGCAGTGCTAGAGATATGGCAGGCCCTAGGGAGCAGTACTTC.

This clonotype appeared many times. V is TRBV7-2 and J is TRBJ1-1; D is undetermined. This CDR3 spans 13 amino acids. The germline CDR1 and CDR2 sequences are SGHTA and FQGNSA. The V end was cut by 1 base, the J end by 4 bases, with 7 bases between. The CDR3: CASSLVLRTEAFF. The DNA of the CDR3 is TGTGCCAGCAGCTTAGTTCTCCGCACTGAAGCTTTCTTT.

Here the CDR3 reads CASSYGVGLMNTEAFF. In DNA form, the CDR3 reads TGTGCCAGCAGTTACGGGGTCGGACTCATGAACACTGAAGCTTTCTTT. The chain joins TRBV6-5 to TRBJ1-1; D gene unclear. The V end was cut by 2 bases, the J end by 0 bases, with 13 bases between. CDR1 and CDR2 from the germline V gene are MNHEY and SVGAGI. This CDR3 is 16 amino acids long.

This chain links TRBV18 with TRBJ2-6; D is uncertain. V was trimmed by 3 bases and J by 0 bases, leaving 6 bases between them. The CDR3 runs to 15 residues. The germline V gene has CDR1 KGHSH and CDR2 LQKENI. CDR3 in DNA: TGTGCCAGCTCACCGGGCATCTCTGGGGCCAACGTCCTGACTTTC. Its translation: CASSPGISGANVLTF.

The CDR3 region has the DNA TGCAGCGTTGGGGAGTTAGCGGGATTCACAGATACGCAGTATTTT. The encoded protein is CSVGELAGFTDTQYF. V gene TRBV29-1 combines with J gene TRBJ2-3, with 8 bases matching TRBD2. Germline values: CDR1 SQVTM, CDR2 ANQGSEA. J lost 2 bases, V lost 4 bases, and 8 bases had no gene match. The CDR3 contains 15 residues.

The chain carries TRBV28 and TRBJ2-7; D may be TRBD1 (5 bases). The ends were cut back, 6 bases at V and 2 bases at J, with 20 bases in the middle. The germline CDR1 and CDR2 sequences are MDHEN and SYDVKM. This CDR3 is built from 16 residues. As DNA, the CDR3 is TGTGCCAGCAGCCCAGACCAACAGGAAATTACCTACGAGCAGTACTTC. This translates into CASSPDQQEITYEQYF.

This clonotype was seen repeatedly, ten times or more. J is TRBJ2-1 and V is TRBV6-2 or TRBV6-3; 7 positions match TRBD2. Germline lookup yields CDR1 MNHEY and CDR2 SVGEGT. The CDR3 sequence is 15 residues long. V lost 7 bases and J lost 2; bases outside the gene matches: 8. The CDR3 spells CASKRREGPYNEQFF. The CDR3 bases are TGTGCCAGCAAAAGGAGGGAGGGACCCTACAATGAGCAGTTCTTC.

This clonotype was detected a few times. This sequence joins TRBV20-1 and TRBJ2-5; 9 bases map to TRBD2. CDR1 and CDR2 from the germline V gene are DFQATT and SNEGSKA (reference sequence). Germline trimming cut 1 base from V and 5 bases from J; bases unmatched to any gene: 8. The CDR3 contains 15 residues. CDR3 nucleotide sequence: TGCAGTGCTAGAGGTCTGGCGGGAGGGAGGGAGACCCAGTACTTC. Its translation is CSARGLAGGRETQYF.